One sample yielded the 27 T cell receptor beta chains listed below, sequenced in a study of metastatic and nonmetastatic thyroid tumors. There were no patients who had received any treatment before thyroid surgery. MiXCR reprocessed the PCR reads for TCRdb. The sample shows some 20,000 clones, about a third of them seen only once. Sequenced sample: tumor tissue. These receptors all stem from a female donor with papillary thyroid cancer or a benign thyroid nodule (not recorded which). Some clones in this sample may be carry-over from other donors' samples.

V usage is TRBV11-3 and J usage is TRBJ1-3; 8 bases map to TRBD1. With V trimmed by 4 bases and J by 0 bases, 2 bases remained unmatched. Germline V gives CDR1 SGHNT, CDR2 YENEEA. The CDR3 covers 15 residues. DNA for the CDR3: TGTGCCAGCAGCTCCGGACAGGGCTCTGGAAACACCATATATTTT. It codes for CASSSGQGSGNTIYF.

As to this clone: Relative to the germline gene, one junction end is altered; a read error may explain this. CDR3 residues: CASRLVLGERYEQFF. In DNA form, the CDR3 reads TGTGCCAGCAGATTAGTTTTGGGGGAGAGGTATGAGCAGTTCTTC. This chain uses TRBV11-2 with TRBJ2-1; D could derive from TRBD1 or TRBD2 (5 bases each). Germline CDR1 and CDR2: SGHAT and FQNNGV. This CDR3 is 15 amino acids long.

This clone was found a few times. In DNA form, the CDR3 reads TGTGCCAGTAGGCGGGAGCATCTCGTCGAGCAGTTCTTC. It specifies CASRREHLVEQFF. This chain joins TRBV19 and TRBJ2-1, with 7 bases that match TRBD2. The germline V gene has CDR1 LNHDA and CDR2 SQIVND (reference sequence). This CDR3 contains 13 residues. V lost 6 bases to trimming and J lost 10 bases; unmatched junction nucleotides: 9.

The rearrangement links TRBV12-3 or TRBV12-4 to TRBJ1-6; TRBD1 aligns across 7 bases. V was clipped by 8 bases and J by 10 bases; unmatched bases: 17. The CDR3 consists of 16 residues. Here the CDR3 DNA reads TGTGCCAGCGCGCTGGGAGGGGGCCCGGACGGCTCACCCCTCCACTTT. Protein sequence: CASALGGGPDGSPLHF.

This chain joins TRBV27 and TRBJ2-2; 7 bases map to TRBD2. Germline assignment: CDR1 MNHEY and CDR2 SMNVEV (reference sequence). Trimming at V came to 2 bases and at J to 5 bases, leaving 5 bases not matched to a gene. This CDR3 has 15 residues. The CDR3, as DNA: TGTGCCAGCAGTTTAGGGAGGGCGGTGACCGGGGAGCTGTTTTTT. Translation gives CASSLGRAVTGELFF.

The rearrangement links TRBV20-1 to TRBJ1-3, with D unresolved. Trimming removed 1 base from V and 0 bases from J, with 10 bases in between. This CDR3 region has 15 residues. The germline V gene has CDR1 DFQATT and CDR2 SNEGSKA (reference sequence). The CDR3 here is CSARAPPSSGNTIYF. The CDR3 coding sequence is TGCAGTGCTAGAGCCCCACCGAGCTCTGGAAACACCATATATTTT.

The CDR3 nucleotides read TGTGCCAGCAGCGGCAACAGGGTTGGCAATGAGCAGTTCTTC. Protein product: CASSGNRVGNEQFF. This chain connects TRBV11-2 to TRBJ2-1, with a weak D call TRBD1 (6 bases). This CDR3 contains 14 residues. Germline V gene data show CDR1 as SGHAT and CDR2 as FQNNGV. Trimming took 5 bases from V and 6 from J, leaving 14 bases between them.

The chain couples TRBV6-1 to TRBJ1-2; no definite D call. The CDR3 runs to 13 residues. Germline CDR1 reads MNHNS; CDR2 reads SASEGT. Trimming took off 5 bases at V and 8 bases at J, with 15 bases between the two ends. CDR3 protein: CASSRGKGQGYTF. CDR3 coding DNA: TGTGCCAGCAGTCGCGGGAAAGGGCAAGGCTACACCTTC.

The table lists this clone with a few counts. V and J are TRBV18 and TRBJ2-1; D remains ambiguous. Germline values: CDR1 KGHSH, CDR2 LQKENI. The CDR3 loop spans 12 amino acids. V dropped 3 bases and J dropped 10 bases, with 10 bases sitting between them. The CDR3 reads CASSPAVGEQFF. The CDR3, as DNA: TGTGCCAGCTCACCCGCGGTGGGCGAGCAGTTCTTC. Variable domain in full (rest from reference TRBV18 and TRBJ2-1): NAGVMQNPRHLVRRRGQEARLRCSPMKGHSHVYWYRQLPEEGLKFMVYLQKENIIDESGMPKERFSAEFPKEGPSILRIQQVVRGDSAAYFCASSPAVGEQFFGPGTRLTVL.

This clone was observed a few times. This sequence joins TRBV27 and TRBJ2-7, with TRBD1 as a possible D gene (7 bases). The V and J ends lost 3 bases and 2 bases respectively, with 11 bases between them. This CDR3 has 14 amino acids. The V gene's germline CDR1 is MNHEY and CDR2 SMNVEV (reference sequence). CDR3 loop: CASSFQGGPYEQYF. The CDR3 DNA reads as TGTGCCAGCAGTTTCCAGGGGGGCCCCTACGAGCAGTACTTC.

The chain employs TRBV5-1 and TRBJ1-1; a weak D match, TRBD1 (5 bases). There are 14 residues in the CDR3. Trimming took 7 bases from V and 1 from J, leaving 14 bases between them. Germline CDR1 SGHRS, CDR2 YFSETQ. The CDR3 loop is CASSSGQPNTEAFF. As DNA, the CDR3 is TGCGCCAGCTCTTCGGGGCAGCCGAACACTGAAGCTTTCTTT.

The sample holds a few counts of this clone. The chain is built from TRBV19 and TRBJ1-6; D call uncertain. Germline V gene sequence: CDR1 LNHDA, CDR2 SQIVND (reference sequence). V shed 0 bases and J shed 4 bases, with 7 bases lying between them. This CDR3 contains 15 residues. In DNA, the CDR3 is TGTGCCAGTAGTATAGACGGACCATATAATTCACCCCTCCACTTT. Protein sequence: CASSIDGPYNSPLHF.

The chain is built from TRBV7-6 and TRBJ2-5, with 8 nucleotides matching TRBD1. Trimming took 4 bases from V and 1 from J; bases not matched to a gene: 2. Germline V gives CDR1 SGHVS, CDR2 FNYEAQ. CDR3 length equals 14 residues. The CDR3 bases are TGTGCCAGCAGCTATGGACAGGGCCAAGAGACCCAGTACTTC. Translating it yields CASSYGQGQETQYF.

V usage is TRBV6-5 and J usage is TRBJ2-5, with 8 bases aligning to TRBD2. The germline V gene has CDR1 MNHEY and CDR2 SVGAGI. V lost 0 bases, J lost 2 bases, and 14 bases stayed unmatched. The CDR3 has 19 amino acids. The DNA for the CDR3 is TGTGCCAGCAGTTACTCTCGAGCGGGAGCCGAAGAATCACAAGAGACCCAGTACTTC. Protein product: CASSYSRAGAEESQETQYF.

The gene calls are TRBV11-3 and TRBJ2-7, with 11 positions matching TRBD2. J was trimmed by 6 bases and V by 2 bases; bases with no gene match: 0. In germline, CDR1 is SGHNT, CDR2 YENEEA. CDR3 size: 13 residues. In DNA form, the CDR3 reads TGTGCCAGCAGCTTAACTAGCGGGAGCGAGCAGTACTTC. Its translation: CASSLTSGSEQYF.

A few counts support this clone. The V and J genes are TRBV2 and TRBJ2-7; 8 nucleotides line up with TRBD1. CDR1 SNHLY and CDR2 FYNNEI come from the germline V gene. V gave up 3 bases and J gave up 3 bases; unmatched junction bases: 4. This CDR3 contains 14 residues. This CDR3 reads CASSDRTGLYEQYF. The CDR3 DNA follows: TGTGCCAGCAGTGATCGGACAGGGCTCTACGAGCAGTACTTC.

This chain joins TRBV10-1 and TRBJ2-3; D might be TRBD2 (5 bases). V lost 6 bases, J lost 6 bases, and 13 bases lay in between. CDR3 length: 13 amino acids. Germline-derived CDR1 and CDR2 are WNHNN and SYGVQD (reference sequence). CDR3 loop: CASRHHSGDTQYF. The CDR3, as DNA: TGCGCCAGCAGACACCACTCGGGGGATACGCAGTATTTT.

This clone was counted only a few times. This chain uses TRBV24-1 with TRBJ1-5; TRBD1 is a possible D gene (5 bases). In germline, CDR1 is KGHDR, CDR2 SFDVKD. The CDR3 loop spans 13 amino acids. With 7 bases removed from V and 2 bases from J, the gap between germline ends came to 8 bases. CDR3 nucleotides: TGTGCCACCAGGGCGACAGGCAATCAGCCCCAGCATTTT. Protein: CATRATGNQPQHF.

This clone was detected only a few times. The V call is TRBV7-9, the J call TRBJ2-2; D tentatively fits TRBD1 or TRBD2 (6 bases each). From germline, CDR1 is SEHNR and CDR2 FQNEAQ (reference sequence). The CDR3 sequence is 15 residues long. V was cut by 4 bases and J by 5 bases, with 14 bases left in between. CDR3 residues: CASSSMGGATGELFF. The DNA of the CDR3 is TGTGCCAGCAGCTCAATGGGGGGCGCAACCGGGGAGCTGTTTTTT.

The J gene is TRBJ1-5, the V gene TRBV11-2, with a weak D call TRBD1 (5 bases). The CDR3 covers 16 residues. The germline V gene has CDR1 SGHAT and CDR2 FQNNGV. With 1 base removed from V and 6 bases from J, the gap between germline ends came to 16 bases. The DNA for the CDR3 is TGTGCCAGCAGCTTAGTTATGGGGGGTGCGGGTCAGCCCCAGCATTTT. It encodes CASSLVMGGAGQPQHF.

This clone showed up just a few times. The rearrangement uses TRBV6-1 and TRBJ1-1; 7 bases line up with TRBD1. J gave up 6 bases and V 3 bases, and 7 bases lay outside the gene matches. The germline gives CDR1 MNHNS, CDR2 SASEGT. The CDR3 has 14 residues. CDR3: CASSERGLDSEAFF. The CDR3 nucleotides read TGTGCCAGCAGTGAGAGGGGGCTTGACTCTGAAGCTTTCTTT.

J is TRBJ2-1 and V is TRBV5-1; D is uncertain. This CDR3 has 15 amino acids. The V end lost 0 bases, the J end lost 5 bases, and 12 bases lay between the germline ends. Germline assignment: CDR1 SGHRS and CDR2 YFSETQ. CDR3 in amino acids: CASSLVGRTDNEQFF. The CDR3 nucleotides read TGCGCCAGCAGCTTGGTCGGCAGGACCGACAATGAGCAGTTCTTC.

J is TRBJ1-3 and V is TRBV20-1; D possibly corresponds to TRBD1 (6 bases). The germline gives CDR1 DFQATT, CDR2 SNEGSKA (reference sequence). V lost 5 bases and J lost 1, with 9 bases in between. This CDR3 is 13 amino acids long. For the CDR3, the DNA is TGCAGTGCTGGGCAGGGGTCTGGAAACACCATATATTTT. Translation: CSAGQGSGNTIYF.

This clone was seen a handful of times. The rearrangement joins TRBV28 to TRBJ1-2; D is possibly TRBD1 (5 bases). With 4 bases removed from V and 3 bases from J, the gap between germline ends came to 15 bases. The germline V gene encodes CDR1 MDHEN and CDR2 SYDVKM. The CDR3 has 15 residues. CDR3 coding DNA: TGTGCCAGCAGTTCCCCCTCGGGGGTCCACTATGGCTACACCTTC. The encoded protein is CASSSPSGVHYGYTF.

The chain employs TRBV20-1 and TRBJ2-3; the match to TRBD2 covers 12 bases. The CDR3 totals 16 residues. CDR1 DFQATT and CDR2 SNEGSKA come from the germline V gene (reference sequence). V was pared by 1 base and J by 3 bases, with 5 bases of the junction left unmatched. The CDR3 nucleotides are TGCAGTGCTAGAGTTTCCCTAGCGGGGGGGACAGATACGCAGTATTTT. Its protein is CSARVSLAGGTDTQYF.

The rearrangement links TRBV6-1 to TRBJ1-5, with 10 positions matching TRBD1. This CDR3 has 16 residues. The junction had 7 bases not matched to a gene; V was cut back by 4 bases and J by 4 bases. Germline CDR1 MNHNS, CDR2 SASEGT. The CDR3 is CASSGQRTGGNQPQHF. Here the CDR3 DNA reads TGTGCCAGCAGTGGTCAAAGGACAGGGGGAAATCAGCCCCAGCATTTT.

This clone was observed a single time. This rearrangement joins TRBV5-1 to TRBJ2-7; 7 bases map to TRBD1. Trimming took 2 bases from V and 7 from J; bases not matched to a gene: 12. The V gene's germline CDR1 is SGHRS and CDR2 YFSETQ. This CDR3 is built from 15 residues. The CDR3 DNA is TGCGCCAGCAGCTTCACAGGGGCTCGGGTGGGGGAGCAGTACTTC. This gives the protein CASSFTGARVGEQYF.